The T cell receptor beta chain under discussion was sequenced for a study of T cells in localized non-small cell lung cancer. Profiled with immunoSEQ multiplex PCR; TCRdb holds only in-frame clones, not every one. The sample consists of 130,000 or so clones, around 89% of them appearing once. A remark on this clone: Its antigen remains unknown.

Trimming pared 7 bases from V and 6 bases from J, leaving 17 bases between. The CDR3 has 14 amino acids. From germline, CDR1 is SGHRS and CDR2 YFSETQ. Notes on the study in general: Uninvolved adjacent lung had the highest recorded T cell clonality, with tumor below it. A raised T cell density in blood coincided with lengthier overall survival.

The source of this sequence is a female donor of 60 years or more with stage I lung adenocarcinoma. This chain links TRBV5-1 with TRBJ2-1, with D possibly matching TRBD1 (5 bases). The specimen comprised peripheral blood, sampled before any cancer treatment. CDR3 in DNA: TGCGCCAGCGATCGAAAGGGGCCAGCCAATGAGCAGTTCTTC. This gives the protein CASDRKGPANEQFF.